A single TCR beta chain is shown here with its context. TCRdb's copy holds only in-frame clones and misses some; the assay was immunoSEQ multiplex PCR. The top ten hold around 8% of the sample, which has 150,000 to 200,000 clones, roughly 87% seen once. V was pared by 1 base and J by 4 bases, with 19 bases between. The CDR3 is 17 residues long. In germline, CDR1 is MGHRA, CDR2 YSYEKL. The data derive from a study of blood T cell repertoires in COVID-19. In the study overall: The United States, Italy and Spain provided the acute and convalescent COVID-19 samples.

This receptor was obtained from a woman in her 70s with acute or convalescent COVID-19. The genes are TRBV4-1 and TRBJ1-2; the D is unclear. Sequenced sample: peripheral blood. The CDR3 bases are TGCGCCAGCAGCCAAGCCCCAGAGGGTTCCCCACCCTATGGCTACACCTTC. Translating it yields CASSQAPEGSPPYGYTF.